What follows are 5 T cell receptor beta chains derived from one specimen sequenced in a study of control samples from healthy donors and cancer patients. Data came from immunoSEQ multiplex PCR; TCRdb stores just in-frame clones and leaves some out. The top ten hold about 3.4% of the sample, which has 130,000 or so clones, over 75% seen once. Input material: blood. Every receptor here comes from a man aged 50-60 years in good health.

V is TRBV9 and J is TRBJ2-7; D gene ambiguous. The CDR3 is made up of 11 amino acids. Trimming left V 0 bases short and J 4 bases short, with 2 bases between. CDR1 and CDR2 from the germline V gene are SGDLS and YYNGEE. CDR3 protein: CASSVGYEQYF. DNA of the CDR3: TGTGCCAGCAGCGTAGGTTACGAGCAGTACTTC.

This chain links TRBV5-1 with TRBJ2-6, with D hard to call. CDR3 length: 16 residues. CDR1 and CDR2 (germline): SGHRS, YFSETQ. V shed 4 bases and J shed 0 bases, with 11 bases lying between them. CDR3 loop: CASSVDGGSGANVLTF. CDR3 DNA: TGCGCCAGCAGCGTTGACGGCGGCTCTGGGGCCAACGTCCTGACTTTC.

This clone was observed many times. This CDR3 reads CASSDSSYEQYF. As DNA, the CDR3 is TGTGCCAGCTCAGACAGCTCCTACGAGCAGTACTTC. J is TRBJ2-7 and V is TRBV18, with D possibly being TRBD1 (5 bases). Trimming took 5 bases from V and 0 from J, leaving 5 bases between them. CDR3 length equals 12 residues. CDR1 and CDR2 (germline): KGHSH, LQKENI. Looking up the rest from reference TRBV18 and TRBJ2-7 gives the full variable domain: NAGVMQNPRHLVRRRGQEARLRCSPMKGHSHVYWYRQLPEEGLKFMVYLQKENIIDESGMPKERFSAEFPKEGPSILRIQQVVRGDSAAYFCASSDSSYEQYFGPGTRLTVT.

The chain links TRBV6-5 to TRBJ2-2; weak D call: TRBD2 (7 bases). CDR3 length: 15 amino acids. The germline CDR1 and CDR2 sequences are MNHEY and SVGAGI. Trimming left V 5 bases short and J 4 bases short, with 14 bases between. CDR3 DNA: TGTGCCAGCAGTATAGGGGGGGCCGGCACCGGGGAGCTGTTTTTT. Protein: CASSIGGAGTGELFF.

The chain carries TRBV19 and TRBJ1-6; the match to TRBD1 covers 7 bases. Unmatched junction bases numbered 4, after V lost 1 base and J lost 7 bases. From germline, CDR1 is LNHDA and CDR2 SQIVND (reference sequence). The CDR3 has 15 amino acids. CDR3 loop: CASSIVVRGNSPLHF. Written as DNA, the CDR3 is TGTGCCAGTAGTATAGTAGTCAGGGGGAATTCACCCCTCCACTTT.